This TCR beta chain was profiled in a study of metastatic and nonmetastatic thyroid tumors. Study background: It was across blood and tumor or nodule tissue from malignant and benign thyroid patients that repertoires were compared. General observations from the study: Relative to benign nodules, malignant thyroid tumors were reportedly characterized by significantly elevated TCR beta diversity in blood and tumor.

Treatment of any kind had been given to no patient before thyroid surgery. This CDR3 contains 16 residues. The V gene's germline CDR1 is WSHSY and CDR2 SAAADI. Unmatched junction bases numbered 9, after V lost 1 base and J lost 3 bases. Details on this clone: Its antigen is as yet unknown.

Study processing details: What underpinned the distant-metastasis classifier for papillary thyroid cancer was the set of CDR3 differences across clinicopathological groups. With MiXCR, TCRdb called clones anew from the PCR reads. These V and J calls derive from TCRdb rather than the authors' analysis. The sample includes about 18,000 clones, 29% seen only once; the top ten take over 10%. The chain joins TRBV10-2 to TRBJ2-7, with 7 positions matching TRBD2. Material for sequencing was tumor tissue. The source is a female donor with papillary thyroid cancer or a benign thyroid nodule (not recorded which). Some clones in this sample may be carry-over from other donors' samples. For the CDR3, the DNA is TGCGCCAGCAGTGAGTTTCGAGCGGGATCATACTACGAGCAGTACTTC. Translating gives CASSEFRAGSYYEQYF.